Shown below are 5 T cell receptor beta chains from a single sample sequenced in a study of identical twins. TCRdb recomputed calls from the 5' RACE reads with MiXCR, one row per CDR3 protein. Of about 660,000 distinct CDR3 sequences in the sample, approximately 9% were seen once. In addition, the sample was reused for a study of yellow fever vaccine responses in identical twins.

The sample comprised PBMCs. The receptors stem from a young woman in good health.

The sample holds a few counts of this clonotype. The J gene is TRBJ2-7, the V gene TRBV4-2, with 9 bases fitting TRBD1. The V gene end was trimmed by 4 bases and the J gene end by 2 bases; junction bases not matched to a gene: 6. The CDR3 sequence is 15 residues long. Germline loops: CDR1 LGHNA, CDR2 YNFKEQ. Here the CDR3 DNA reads TGTGCCAGCAGCCTACGGACAGGGGAGGCCTACGAGCAGTACTTC. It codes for CASSLRTGEAYEQYF.

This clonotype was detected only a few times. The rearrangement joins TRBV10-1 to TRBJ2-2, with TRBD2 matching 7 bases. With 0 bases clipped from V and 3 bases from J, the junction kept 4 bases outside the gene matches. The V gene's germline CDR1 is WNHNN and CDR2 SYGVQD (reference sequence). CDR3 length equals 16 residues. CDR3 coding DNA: TGCGCCAGCAGTGAGTCGACGGGAGGTTACACCGGGGAGCTGTTTTTT. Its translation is CASSESTGGYTGELFF.

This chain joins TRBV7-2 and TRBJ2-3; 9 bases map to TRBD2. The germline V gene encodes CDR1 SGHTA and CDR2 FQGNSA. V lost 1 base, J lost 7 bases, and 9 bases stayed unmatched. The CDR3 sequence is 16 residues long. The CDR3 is CASSLGVTSGYNTQYF. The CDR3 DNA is TGTGCCAGCAGCTTAGGGGTGACTAGCGGTTATAATACGCAGTATTTT. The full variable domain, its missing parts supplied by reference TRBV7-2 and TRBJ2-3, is GAGVSQSPSNKVTEKGKDVELRCDPISGHTALYWYRQSLGQGLEFLIYFQGNSAPDKSGLPSDRFSAERTGGSVSTLTIQRTQQEDSAVYLCASSLGVTSGYNTQYFGPGTRLTVL.

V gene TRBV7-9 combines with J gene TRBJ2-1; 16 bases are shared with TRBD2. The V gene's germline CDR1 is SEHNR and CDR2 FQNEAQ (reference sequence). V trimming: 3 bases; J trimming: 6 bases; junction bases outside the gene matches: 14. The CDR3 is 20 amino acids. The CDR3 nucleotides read TGTGCCAGCAGCTTCCCCGGGACTAGCGGGAGGGCCCAGCACTCCAATGAGCAGTTCTTC. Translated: CASSFPGTSGRAQHSNEQFF.

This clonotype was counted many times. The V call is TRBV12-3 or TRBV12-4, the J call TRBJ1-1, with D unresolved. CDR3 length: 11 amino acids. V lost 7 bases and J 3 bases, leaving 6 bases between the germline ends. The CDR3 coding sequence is TGTGCCAGCAAAAGGGACACTGAAGCTTTCTTT. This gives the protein CASKRDTEAFF.